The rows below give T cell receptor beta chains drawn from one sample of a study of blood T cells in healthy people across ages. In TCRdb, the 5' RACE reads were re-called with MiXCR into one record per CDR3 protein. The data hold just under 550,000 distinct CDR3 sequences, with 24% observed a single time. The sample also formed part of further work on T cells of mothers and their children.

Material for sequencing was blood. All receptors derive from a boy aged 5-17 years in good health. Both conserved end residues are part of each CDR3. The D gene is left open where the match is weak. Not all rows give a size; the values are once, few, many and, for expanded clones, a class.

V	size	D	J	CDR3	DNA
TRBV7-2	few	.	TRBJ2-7	CASSLAMTEQYF	TGTGCCAGCAGCTTAGCGATGACCGAGCAGTACTTC
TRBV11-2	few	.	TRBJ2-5	CASSLEHSMIRETQYF	TGTGCCAGCAGCTTAGAACACTCCATGATCCGAGAGACCCAGTACTTC
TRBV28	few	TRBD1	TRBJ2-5	CASSSHSDRGRRETQYF	TGTGCCAGCAGTTCCCACTCGGACAGGGGGCGTAGGGAGACCCAGTACTTC
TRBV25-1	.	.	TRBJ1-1	CASSEGENTEAFF	TGTGCCAGCAGTGAAGGCGAGAACACTGAAGCTTTCTTT
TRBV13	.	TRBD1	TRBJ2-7	CASSSFRTGDYEQYF	TGTGCCAGCAGCTCATTCCGGACAGGTGACTACGAGCAGTACTTC
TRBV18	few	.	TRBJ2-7	CASSPPLTRHEQYF	TGTGCCAGCTCACCACCGTTGACGAGGCACGAGCAGTACTTC
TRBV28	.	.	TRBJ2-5	CASSSLVGALQETQYF	TGTGCCAGCAGTTCCTTAGTGGGGGCACTACAAGAGACCCAGTACTTC
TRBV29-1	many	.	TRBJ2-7	CSVGGHPYEQYF	TGCAGCGTGGGAGGACATCCCTACGAGCAGTACTTC
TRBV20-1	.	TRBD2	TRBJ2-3	CSAPSGATDTQYF	TGCAGTGCCCCTAGCGGGGCCACAGATACGCAGTATTTT
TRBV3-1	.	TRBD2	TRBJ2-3	CASSQILAGARDTQYF	TGTGCCAGCAGCCAAATTTTAGCGGGAGCGAGGGATACGCAGTATTTT
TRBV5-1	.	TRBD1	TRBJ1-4	CASSLPTGTGKEKLFF	TGCGCCAGCAGCTTGCCAACCGGGACAGGAAAGGAAAAACTGTTTTTT
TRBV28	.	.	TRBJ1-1	CASYPGTMNTEAFF	TGTGCCAGCTACCCCGGGACAATGAACACTGAAGCTTTCTTT
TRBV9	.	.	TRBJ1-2	CASSARGGGYTF	TGTGCCAGCAGCGCGAGAGGGGGTGGCTACACCTTC
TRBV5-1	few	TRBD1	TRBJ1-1	CASADRGGTEAFF	TGCGCCAGCGCGGACAGGGGCGGCACTGAAGCTTTCTTT
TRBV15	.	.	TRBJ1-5	CATGRDVGNQPQHF	TGTGCCACCGGCAGAGATGTAGGCAATCAGCCCCAGCATTTT
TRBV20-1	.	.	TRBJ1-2	CSTVREGSYGYTF	TGCAGTACCGTAAGGGAGGGTTCCTATGGCTACACCTTC
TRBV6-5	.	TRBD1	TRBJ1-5	CASRRQGQGNQPQHF	TGTGCCAGCAGACGACAGGGGCAAGGCAATCAGCCCCAGCATTTT
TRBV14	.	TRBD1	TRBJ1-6	CASSQDRLWDRMNSPLHF	TGTGCCAGCAGCCAAGATCGTTTGTGGGACAGGATGAATTCACCCCTCCACTTT
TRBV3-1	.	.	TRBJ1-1	CASSQDRRDTEAFF	TGTGCCAGCAGCCAAGATCGCCGGGACACTGAAGCTTTCTTT
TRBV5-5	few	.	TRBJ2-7	CASSLVWRDGFSYEQYF	TGTGCCAGCAGCTTGGTTTGGAGGGACGGGTTCTCCTACGAGCAGTACTTC
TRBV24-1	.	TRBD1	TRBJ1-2	CATSVETGDYGYTF	TGTGCCACCAGTGTTGAGACAGGGGACTATGGCTACACCTTC
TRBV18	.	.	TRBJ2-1	CASSPTLARNEQFF	TGTGCCAGCTCACCAACTCTAGCTCGGAATGAGCAGTTCTTC
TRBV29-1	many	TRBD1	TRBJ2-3	CSGHSGTGGDTQYF	TGCAGCGGTCACTCCGGGACAGGGGGAGATACGCAGTATTTT
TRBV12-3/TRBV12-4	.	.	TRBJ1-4	CASSYGRGGEKLFF	TGTGCCAGCAGTTATGGCCGCGGGGGCGAAAAACTGTTTTTT
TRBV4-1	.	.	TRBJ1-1	CASSQSEMRTEAFF	TGCGCCAGCAGCCAAAGTGAGATGCGCACTGAAGCTTTCTTT
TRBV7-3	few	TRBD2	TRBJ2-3	CASSLSGTSGRDTQYF	TGTGCCAGCAGCTTAAGCGGGACTAGCGGGAGAGATACGCAGTATTTT
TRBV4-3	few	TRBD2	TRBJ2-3	CASSQDLGTRGTDTQYF	TGCGCCAGCAGCCAAGATCTCGGGACTAGGGGCACAGATACGCAGTATTTT
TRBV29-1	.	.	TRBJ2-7	CSLTGLLSYEQYF	TGCAGCTTGACGGGGCTACTATCCTACGAGCAGTACTTC
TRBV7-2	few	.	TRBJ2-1	CASLVIGGHEQFF	TGTGCCAGCCTGGTTATAGGCGGCCATGAGCAGTTCTTC
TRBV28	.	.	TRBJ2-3	CASSLTSATDTQYF	TGTGCCAGCAGTTTAACCAGCGCCACAGATACGCAGTATTTT
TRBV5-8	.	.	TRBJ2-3	CASSLGLLSTDTQYF	TGTGCCAGCAGCTTGGGACTTCTTAGCACAGATACGCAGTATTTT
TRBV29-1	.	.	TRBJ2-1	CSVRGGSSYNEQFF	TGCAGCGTCAGGGGGGGTAGCTCCTACAATGAGCAGTTCTTC